This T cell receptor (beta chain) was sequenced during a study of T-cell memory formation after mild COVID-19. The overall study: There were largely donor-specific TCR clusters. The study's findings and limits: Second-wave clones reaching peak frequency on day 37 lacked confirmed SARS-CoV-2 specificity. Contracting clones localized mainly to CM and EM when CD4+ and mainly to EMRA when CD8+.

It was 5'RACE with constant-segment primers that produced the TCR alpha and TCR beta cDNA libraries, which carried sample barcodes and UMIs. TCRdb used MiXCR to reprocess the 5' RACE reads, holding one entry per CDR3 protein. The repertoire has approximately 500,000 distinct CDR3 sequences, approximately 25% of them found once; the top ten carry around 13%. Of note for this clonotype: What it binds is not known.

V was trimmed by 3 bases and J by 8 bases, leaving 16 bases between them. Germline loops: CDR1 DFQATT, CDR2 SNEGSKA (reference sequence). This CDR3 is built from 13 residues. The sequence derives from an adult woman who had mild COVID-19 (a few samples of this study predate the infection). Cell type and time point are not known. The chain joins TRBV20-1 to TRBJ1-2; unclear D gene. The material sequenced was PBMCs or a T cell subset sorted from them (not recorded which). The CDR3 nucleotides read TGCAGTGCTAGCCCGGCAGGTCGGCTCGGCTACACCTTC. Its protein product is CSASPAGRLGYTF.